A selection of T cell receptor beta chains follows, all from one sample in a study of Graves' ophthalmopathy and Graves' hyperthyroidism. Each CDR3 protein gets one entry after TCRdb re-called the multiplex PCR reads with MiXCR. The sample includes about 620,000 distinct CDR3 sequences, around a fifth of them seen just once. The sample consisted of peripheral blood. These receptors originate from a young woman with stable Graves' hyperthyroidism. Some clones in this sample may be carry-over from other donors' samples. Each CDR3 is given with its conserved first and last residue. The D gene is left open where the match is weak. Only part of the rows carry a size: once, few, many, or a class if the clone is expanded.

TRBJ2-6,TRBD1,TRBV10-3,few,CAISGGGQGISSPSGANVLTF,TGTGCCATCAGTGGGGGGGGACAGGGCATTTCAAGTCCCTCTGGGGCCAACGTCCTGACTTTC
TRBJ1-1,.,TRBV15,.,CATSWGARDTKAFF,TGTGCCACCAGTTGGGGGGCGCGGGACACTAAAGCTTTCTTT
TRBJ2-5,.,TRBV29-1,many,CSVEDRDRGETQYF,TGCAGCGTTGAAGATCGAGACAGAGGAGAGACCCAGTACTTC
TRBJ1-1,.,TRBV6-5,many,CASSAIGTFEAFF,TGTGCCAGCAGCGCGATCGGGACATTTGAAGCTTTCTTT
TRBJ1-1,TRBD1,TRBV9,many,CASSPWDSVYEAFF,TGTGCCAGCAGCCCTTGGGACAGTGTGTATGAAGCTTTCTTT
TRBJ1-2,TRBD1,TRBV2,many,CASRQDQGALHGYTF,TGTGCCAGCAGGCAGGATCAGGGGGCGCTTCATGGCTACACCTTC
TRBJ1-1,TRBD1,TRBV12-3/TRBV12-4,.,CASSLRTGGIASSTEAFF,TGTGCCAGCAGCTTGCGGACAGGGGGAATAGCGTCGAGCACTGAAGCTTTCTTT
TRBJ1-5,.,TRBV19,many,CASTPGQSSNQPQHF,TGTGCCAGTACCCCTGGACAGAGTAGCAATCAGCCCCAGCATTTT
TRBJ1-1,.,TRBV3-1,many,CASSQRVNTEAFF,TGTGCCAGCAGCCAGAGGGTTAACACTGAAGCTTTCTTT
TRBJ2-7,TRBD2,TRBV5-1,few,CASSSRTGGAYEQYF,TGCGCCAGCAGCTCAAGAACCGGGGGGGCCTACGAGCAGTACTTC
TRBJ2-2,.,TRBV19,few,CASSIVLGTTGELFF,TGTGCCAGTAGTATAGTTTTGGGGACCACCGGGGAGCTGTTTTTT
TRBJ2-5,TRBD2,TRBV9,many,CASSDPGLGRQETQYF,TGTGCCAGCAGTGACCCGGGACTAGGAAGACAAGAGACCCAGTACTTC
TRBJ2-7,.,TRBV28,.,CASFRPESSYEQYF,TGTGCCAGCTTTAGGCCTGAAAGCTCCTACGAGCAGTACTTC
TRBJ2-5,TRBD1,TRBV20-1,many,CSARAPQGVRTQYF,TGCAGTGCTAGAGCTCCGCAGGGGGTTCGGACCCAGTACTTC
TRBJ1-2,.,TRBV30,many,CAWSVIGDYGYTF,TGTGCCTGGAGTGTTATCGGGGACTATGGCTACACCTTC
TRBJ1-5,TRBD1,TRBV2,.,CASSSTGGFNQPQHF,TGTGCCAGCAGCAGTACAGGGGGTTTCAATCAGCCCCAGCATTTT
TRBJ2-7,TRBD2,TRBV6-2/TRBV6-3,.,CASSSVGSGGIFTYDQYF,TGTGCCAGCAGCTCCGTGGGGTCCGGGGGGATCTTTACCTACGATCAGTACTTC
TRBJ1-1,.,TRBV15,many,CATSRGWGSGNTGAFF,TGTGCCACCAGCAGAGGGTGGGGGTCAGGGAACACTGGAGCTTTCTTT
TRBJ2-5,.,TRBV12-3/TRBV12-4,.,CASSFNGARQETQYF,TGTGCCAGCAGTTTTAACGGGGCGAGACAAGAGACCCAGTACTTC
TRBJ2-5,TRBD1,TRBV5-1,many,CASSSGQEETQYF,TGTGCCAGCTCATCGGGACAGGAAGAGACCCAGTACTTC
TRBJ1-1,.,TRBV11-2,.,CASSLVDREAFF,TGTGCCAGCAGCTTAGTGGATAGGGAAGCTTTCTTT
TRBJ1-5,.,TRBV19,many,CASSAGGVGNQPQHF,TGTGCCAGTAGTGCCGGGGGGGTAGGGAATCAGCCCCAGCATTTT
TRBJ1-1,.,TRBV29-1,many,CSVKDGYTEAFF,TGCAGCGTTAAGGACGGCTACACTGAAGCTTTCTTT